One and the same sample provided the 32 T cell receptor beta chains below, sequenced in a study of early T cells in non-severe SARS-CoV-2 infection. A single record per CDR3 protein comes from TCRdb applying MiXCR to the 5' RACE reads. This table holds tens of thousands of distinct CDR3 sequences, roughly 12% found once. The specimen was whole blood. These receptors all stem from an adult who was a healthcare worker with PCR-confirmed SARS-CoV-2 infection or an uninfected control (not recorded which).

This clonotype was detected a few times. The chain carries TRBV7-9 and TRBJ2-7; tentatively, D is TRBD2 (5 bases). Germline V gene sequence: CDR1 SEHNR, CDR2 FQNEAQ (reference sequence). Trimming removed 4 bases at V and 6 bases at J, with 19 bases between. This CDR3 region has 15 residues. The CDR3 coding sequence is TGTGCCAGCAGCTCGACCGGGATAACACACTTCGAGCAGTACTTC. It specifies CASSSTGITHFEQYF.

This clonotype was picked up many times. The CDR3 protein is CASSPMWGAANEQFF. CDR3 nucleotide sequence: TGTGCCAGCAGCCCAATGTGGGGGGCCGCTAATGAGCAGTTCTTC. The V call is TRBV4-2, the J call TRBJ2-1; D may match TRBD1 or TRBD2 (6 bases each). Germline CDR1 and CDR2: LGHNA and YNFKEQ. Trimming shortened V by 4 bases and J by 7 bases, and 17 bases separated the two germline ends. This CDR3 spans 15 amino acids.

This clonotype occurred many times. V is TRBV20-1 and J is TRBJ1-1; D gene uncertain. The CDR3 totals 17 residues. Trimming shortened V by 6 bases and J by 0 bases, and 23 bases separated the two germline ends. Germline lookup yields CDR1 DFQATT and CDR2 SNEGSKA (reference sequence). CDR3 DNA sequence: TGCAGTGCCGTCGACGGGCGGAATCCTACTATGAACACTGAAGCTTTCTTT. It yields the protein CSAVDGRNPTMNTEAFF.

This clonotype was counted many times. The rearrangement links TRBV12-3 or TRBV12-4 to TRBJ2-3; D is uncertain. The CDR3 covers 14 residues. Trimming removed 7 bases from V and 3 bases from J, with 14 bases in between. CDR3 coding DNA: TGTGCCAGCACCTCACGAACTTTAACAGATACGCAGTATTTT. This translates into CASTSRTLTDTQYF.

This clonotype has at least ten counts. This chain connects TRBV13 to TRBJ2-1; 9 nucleotides match TRBD2. The trim removed 6 bases at V and 10 bases at J, leaving 4 bases unmatched. Per germline, CDR1 PRHDT and CDR2 FYEKMQ (reference sequence). CDR3 size: 12 residues. CDR3 region: CASRTSGGEQFF. The CDR3 DNA reads as TGTGCCAGCAGGACTAGCGGAGGCGAGCAGTTCTTC.

Many counts were recorded for this clonotype. The gene calls are TRBV11-3 and TRBJ2-1; the D is unclear. Germline lookup yields CDR1 SGHNT and CDR2 YENEEA. The CDR3 loop spans 15 amino acids. V gave up 0 bases and J gave up 3 bases, with 9 bases separating them. CDR3 sequence reads: CASSLDDRSYNEQFF. The CDR3, as DNA: TGTGCCAGCAGCTTAGATGACCGAAGCTACAATGAGCAGTTCTTC.

This rearrangement joins TRBV7-2 to TRBJ2-1; no reliable D call. Per the germline V gene, CDR1 is SGHTA and CDR2 is FQGNSA. The ends were cut back, 7 bases at V and 7 bases at J, with 20 bases in the middle. The CDR3 is 15 residues long. CDR3 sequence: CASNRGPPGRNEQFF. For the CDR3, the DNA is TGTGCCAGCAACCGCGGTCCTCCGGGCCGAAATGAGCAGTTCTTC.

The chain has TRBV7-9 and TRBJ1-4; 7 bases fit TRBD1. The ends lost 4 bases at V and 5 bases at J; junction bases unmatched: 13. This CDR3 region has 17 residues. Germline-derived CDR1 and CDR2 are SEHNR and FQNEAQ (reference sequence). CDR3 bases: TGTGCCAGCAGCTCCCTCAGGGGGTTGGGGCAGAATGAAAAACTGTTTTTT. It is translated as CASSSLRGLGQNEKLFF.

This clonotype was counted a few times. The V call is TRBV20-1, the J call TRBJ2-3; tentatively, D is TRBD1 (7 bases). V lost 6 bases and J 0 bases, leaving 13 bases between the germline ends. This CDR3 comprises 14 residues. Germline values: CDR1 DFQATT, CDR2 SNEGSKA (reference sequence). CDR3 in amino acids: CSADQGGSTDTQYF. The CDR3 nucleotides read TGCAGTGCCGACCAGGGGGGCAGCACAGATACGCAGTATTTT.

This rearrangement joins TRBV2 to TRBJ2-7; D gene ambiguous. Germline loops: CDR1 SNHLY, CDR2 FYNNEI. The CDR3 has 14 amino acids. V lost 6 bases and J 2 bases, leaving 14 bases between the germline ends. The CDR3 DNA reads TGTGCCAGCAGCCCCAAGAAGCCTGCCTACGAGCAGTACTTC. Translated: CASSPKKPAYEQYF.

V usage is TRBV5-4 and J usage is TRBJ2-1; 10 bases match TRBD2. From germline, CDR1 is SGHNT and CDR2 YYREEE (reference sequence). V gave up 6 bases and J gave up 9 bases; unmatched junction bases: 15. This CDR3 is 16 amino acids long. The DNA of the CDR3 is TGTGCCAGCACCGCGGCCGAGCGGGGGGGTATGATTGAGCAGTTCTTC. Translated: CASTAAERGGMIEQFF.

The J gene is TRBJ2-3, the V gene TRBV12-3 or TRBV12-4; 10 nucleotides agree with TRBD2. V trimming: 1 base; J trimming: 2 bases; junction bases outside the gene matches: 3. This CDR3 comprises 16 residues. The CDR3 DNA reads as TGTGCCAGCAGTTTAGAACTAGCGGGGACCACAGATACGCAGTATTTT. It codes for CASSLELAGTTDTQYF.

Only a few counts were recorded for this clonotype. The rearrangement uses TRBV7-9 and TRBJ2-3, with 7 bases lining up with TRBD2. The length of the CDR3 is 15 residues. Germline CDR1 is SEHNR and CDR2 is FQNEAQ (reference sequence). Trimming removed 4 bases from V and 3 bases from J; junction bases left unmatched: 7. As DNA, the CDR3 is TGTGCCAGCAGCTCCTCTAGCGGACTAACAGATACGCAGTATTTT. It translates to CASSSSSGLTDTQYF.

The gene calls are TRBV7-9 and TRBJ1-1, with unresolved D. V dropped 4 bases and J dropped 6 bases, with 24 bases sitting between them. Germline CDR1 is SEHNR and CDR2 is FQNEAQ (reference sequence). The CDR3 is made up of 17 amino acids. In nucleotides, the CDR3 is TGTGCCAGCAGCTCATCTTTATTGTGGGTATTAAGGTCTGAAGCTTTCTTT. Amino acid sequence: CASSSSLLWVLRSEAFF.

This clonotype was found a few times. The rearrangement joins TRBV20-1 to TRBJ2-3; perhaps TRBD1 as D (6 bases). V was pared by 0 bases and J by 3 bases, with 16 bases between. CDR1 is DFQATT and CDR2 is SNEGSKA in the germline V gene (reference sequence). The CDR3 length is 16 residues. The CDR3 loop is CSARDAIKGETDTQYF. In DNA form, the CDR3 reads TGCAGTGCTAGAGACGCTATTAAGGGGGAGACAGATACGCAGTATTTT.

This clonotype has a handful of counts. The chain carries TRBV20-1 and TRBJ2-7; no clear D gene. Between the trimmed V and J ends, which lost 3 bases and 6 bases, there was a span of 12 bases. This CDR3 spans 12 amino acids. Germline-derived CDR1 and CDR2 are DFQATT and SNEGSKA (reference sequence). The DNA of the CDR3 is TGCAGTGCTAGTTATCTTTGGGGCGAGCAGTACTTC. Protein product: CSASYLWGEQYF.

The V gene is TRBV29-1, the J gene TRBJ2-7, with TRBD1 matching over 10 bases. The V and J ends lost 6 bases and 4 bases, in that order; junction bases with no gene match: 6. Germline CDR1 reads SQVTM; CDR2 reads ANQGSEA. The CDR3 length is 13 residues. The CDR3 bases are TGCAGCGTCTGGACAGGGGGTGGGTACGAGCAGTACTTC. Protein: CSVWTGGGYEQYF.

This chain uses TRBV5-1 with TRBJ2-1; the D is unclear. Trimming took 4 bases from V and 1 from J, leaving 18 bases between them. Germline loops: CDR1 SGHRS, CDR2 YFSETQ. CDR3 length: 17 amino acids. The CDR3 loop reads CASSPRRWGTSYNEQFF. The CDR3 DNA is TGCGCCAGCAGCCCCAGGAGATGGGGTACATCCTACAATGAGCAGTTCTTC.

The CDR3 loop reads CSARDMVAGGYEQYF. In DNA, the CDR3 is TGCAGTGCTAGAGATATGGTAGCGGGGGGATACGAGCAGTACTTC. The V and J genes are TRBV20-1 and TRBJ2-7; 10 bases are shared with TRBD2. The CDR3 is 15 amino acids. Germline V gives CDR1 DFQATT, CDR2 SNEGSKA (reference sequence). The V segment lost 0 bases and the J segment 4 bases; nucleotides outside the gene matches: 6.

The DNA for the CDR3 is TGTGCCAGTAGTGAAGGGACTTCCCAAGAGACCCAGTACTTC. Encoded protein: CASSEGTSQETQYF. The chain has TRBV19 and TRBJ2-5, with D perhaps matching TRBD2 (6 bases). The germline CDR1 and CDR2 sequences are LNHDA and SQIVND (reference sequence). CDR3 length: 14 residues. The germline V and J ends were trimmed by 5 bases and 1 base, with 11 bases remaining between them. The variable domain in full, completed from reference TRBV19 and TRBJ2-5, reads DGGITQSPKYLFRKEGQNVTLSCEQNLNHDAMYWYRQDPGQGLRLIYYSQIVNDFQKGDIAEGYSVSREKKESFPLTVTSAQKNPTAFYLCASSEGTSQETQYFGPGTRLLVL.

J is TRBJ2-5 and V is TRBV23-1; weak D call: TRBD1 (6 bases). TRBV23-1 is an ORF, with its function uncertain. Deletions cut 0 bases from V and 5 bases from J, with 13 bases between. The length of the CDR3 is 15 residues. Written as DNA, the CDR3 is TGCGCCAGCAGTCAATCAACAGGGCCCGGGGAGACCCAGTACTTC. It translates to CASSQSTGPGETQYF.

This clonotype was detected many times. V is TRBV18 and J is TRBJ2-3; D gene unclear. Trimming pared 0 bases from V and 10 bases from J, leaving 8 bases between. Germline CDR1 is KGHSH and CDR2 is LQKENI. The CDR3 length is 12 residues. The CDR3 here is CASSPPFGAQYF. CDR3 coding DNA: TGTGCCAGCTCACCACCATTCGGAGCGCAGTATTTT.

The CDR3 here is CASRPGLANEQFF. The CDR3 DNA is TGTGCCAGCAGGCCGGGACTAGCCAATGAGCAGTTCTTC. The V and J genes are TRBV12-3 or TRBV12-4 and TRBJ2-1, with 9 bases fitting TRBD2. The ends lost 6 bases at V and 6 bases at J; junction bases unmatched: 3. This CDR3 contains 13 residues.

In this sample, this clonotype turned up many times. V usage is TRBV29-1 and J usage is TRBJ2-2; the D is unclear. The CDR3 extends over 14 amino acids. The V end lost 7 bases, the J end lost 2 bases, and 14 bases lay between the germline ends. CDR1 and CDR2 (germline): SQVTM, ANQGSEA. DNA for the CDR3: TGCAGCGCAAGACTCCGCAAAAACACCGGGGAGCTGTTTTTT. Translation gives CSARLRKNTGELFF.

This clonotype was counted between two and nine times. At one of its ends the junction is not consistent with the germline gene, which may arise from a read error. The chain recombines TRBV19 with TRBJ2-2; the D is unclear. CDR1 and CDR2 from the germline V gene are LNHDA and SQIVND (reference sequence). The CDR3 contains 15 residues. The CDR3 DNA is TGTGTCAGTAGTGACCTTCTAAAAGGGCCCGGGGAGCTGTTTTTT. The encoded protein is CVSSDLLKGPGELFF.

This clonotype was counted a few times. The chain links TRBV5-1 to TRBJ2-7; 7 bases are a match to TRBD1. V lost 4 bases, J lost 4 bases, and 8 bases stayed unmatched. The germline V gene has CDR1 SGHRS and CDR2 YFSETQ. The CDR3 covers 14 residues. CDR3 sequence (DNA): TGCGCCAGCAGCATAAGACAGGGTCCGTACGAGCAGTACTTC. It specifies CASSIRQGPYEQYF.

The chain joins TRBV12-3 or TRBV12-4 to TRBJ1-6; TRBD1 agrees at 10 bases. Germline trimming cut 5 bases from V and 9 bases from J; bases unmatched to any gene: 16. This CDR3 is built from 18 residues. The CDR3 DNA reads TGTGCCAGCAGTCCCGGGACAGGGGTTCTAAGGATAGGTTCACCCCTCCACTTT. It specifies CASSPGTGVLRIGSPLHF.

CDR3 region: CASSQGPGHTNSPLHF. The CDR3 DNA reads as TGCGCCAGCAGCCAAGGACCGGGACACACAAATTCACCCCTCCACTTT. The chain links TRBV4-1 to TRBJ1-6; D is perhaps TRBD1 (6 bases). The CDR3 covers 16 residues. V lost 1 base, J lost 7 bases, and 14 bases lay in between. From germline, CDR1 is MGHRA and CDR2 YSYEKL.

This clonotype was recorded a few times. The chain couples TRBV11-2 to TRBJ2-1; TRBD1 matches 7 bases. CDR3 length: 17 amino acids. Per germline, CDR1 SGHAT and CDR2 FQNNGV. Trimming at V came to 4 bases and at J to 4 bases, leaving 13 bases not matched to a gene. The CDR3 DNA follows: TGTGCCAGCAGCTATAGGACAGGTGGACGGACTTACAATGAGCAGTTCTTC. It specifies CASSYRTGGRTYNEQFF.

This clonotype has just a few counts. The rearrangement links TRBV7-8 to TRBJ2-5, with 12 bases identical to TRBD2. Trimming cost V 5 bases and J 2 bases; bases outside gene matches: 9. Germline CDR1 and CDR2: SGHVS and FQNEAQ. This CDR3 has 17 amino acids. Here the CDR3 reads CASSQGEGLAGQETQYF. CDR3 nucleotides: TGTGCCAGCAGCCAAGGTGAAGGACTAGCGGGACAAGAGACCCAGTACTTC.

The chain has TRBV20-1 and TRBJ1-5; weak D call: TRBD1 (6 bases). Germline V gene data show CDR1 as DFQATT and CDR2 as SNEGSKA (reference sequence). This CDR3 has 16 amino acids. The V gene lost 3 bases and the J gene lost 0 bases, with 15 bases spanning the gap. The CDR3 region is CSASPIPGDSNQPQHF. For the CDR3, the DNA is TGCAGTGCTAGCCCAATCCCAGGGGATAGCAATCAGCCCCAGCATTTT.

In this sample, this clonotype turned up a few times. The chain links TRBV28 to TRBJ2-6; no reliable D call. Germline values: CDR1 MDHEN, CDR2 SYDVKM. Trimming removed 5 bases at V and 4 bases at J, with 9 bases between. This CDR3 region has 14 residues. For the CDR3, the DNA is TGTGCCAGCAGTCCCGTTATCGGGGCCAACGTCCTGACTTTC. This sequence encodes CASSPVIGANVLTF. Full variable domain (rest looked up from reference TRBV28 and TRBJ2-6): DVKVTQSSRYLVKRTGEKVFLECVQDMDHENMFWYRQDPGLGLRLIYFSYDVKMKEKGDIPEGYSVSREKKERFSLILESASTNQTSMYLCASSPVIGANVLTFGAGSRLTVL.